This T cell receptor beta chain originates from a study of identical twins. Overall study results and limits: Cord blood's abundant beta clonotypes had fewer insertions, unlike memory repertoires.

Regarding this clonotype: What it recognizes is unknown.

There are 16 residues in the CDR3. Trimming shortened V by 5 bases and J by 0 bases, and 15 bases separated the two germline ends. Germline V gene lookup returns CDR1 SEHNR and CDR2 FQNEAQ (reference sequence). With template switching, a universal primer site was added, and the cDNA carried unique molecular identifiers. One entry per CDR3 protein results from TCRdb running MiXCR on the 5' RACE reads. The data contain about 330,000 distinct CDR3 sequences, 10% to 15% of them singletons. The sample also formed part of further work on yellow fever vaccine responses in identical twins.

The clonotype originates from a woman between 18 and 29 years old in good health. Sample: CD8+ T cells sorted from blood. This chain connects TRBV7-9 to TRBJ2-3; D call uncertain. The DNA of the CDR3 is TGTGCCAGCAGCCCAGAAGATTACCCTAGCACAGATACGCAGTATTTT. Protein product: CASSPEDYPSTDTQYF.